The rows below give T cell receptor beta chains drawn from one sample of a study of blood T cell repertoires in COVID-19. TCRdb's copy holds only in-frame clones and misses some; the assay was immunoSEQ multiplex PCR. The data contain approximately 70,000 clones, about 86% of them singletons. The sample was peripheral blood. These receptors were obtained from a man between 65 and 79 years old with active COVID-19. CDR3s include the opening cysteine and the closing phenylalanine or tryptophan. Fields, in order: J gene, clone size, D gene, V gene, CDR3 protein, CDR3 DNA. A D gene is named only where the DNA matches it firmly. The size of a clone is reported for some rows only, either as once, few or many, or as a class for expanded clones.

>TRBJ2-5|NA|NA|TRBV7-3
CASSLTGKYQETQYF
TGTGCCAGCAGCTTAACGGGCAAGTACCAAGAGACCCAGTACTTC
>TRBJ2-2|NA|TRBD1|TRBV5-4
CASSRQGAGGELFF
TGTGCCAGCAGCCGGCAGGGGGCGGGCGGGGAGCTGTTTTTT
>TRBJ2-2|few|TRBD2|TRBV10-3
CAISPGLAGVGNTGELFF
TGTGCCATCAGCCCGGGACTAGCGGGAGTCGGGAACACCGGGGAGCTGTTTTTT
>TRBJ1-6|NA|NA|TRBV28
CASGGQSHSPLHF
TGTGCCAGCGGCGGGCAGTCTCATTCACCCCTCCACTTT
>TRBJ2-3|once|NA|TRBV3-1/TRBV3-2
CASSLGGGTQYF
TGTGCCAGCAGCCTAGGGGGGGGTACGCAGTATTTT
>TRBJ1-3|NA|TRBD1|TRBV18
CASSPQQGGENTIYF
TGTGCCAGCTCACCGCAACAGGGGGGCGAAAACACCATATATTTT
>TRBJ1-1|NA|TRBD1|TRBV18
CASSPGQASTEAFF
TGTGCCAGCTCACCCGGACAGGCCTCCACTGAAGCTTTCTTT
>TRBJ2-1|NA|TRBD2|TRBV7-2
CASSPGLAGVGNEQFF
TGTGCCAGCAGCCCGGGACTAGCGGGAGTAGGCAATGAGCAGTTCTTC
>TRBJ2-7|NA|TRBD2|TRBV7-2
CASSLAASGYEQYF
TGTGCCAGCAGCTTAGCGGCTAGCGGGTACGAGCAGTACTTC
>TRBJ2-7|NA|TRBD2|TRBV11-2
CASSLGGGLAGVAYEQYF
TGTGCCAGCAGCTTAGGGGGGGGACTAGCGGGAGTCGCCTACGAGCAGTACTTC
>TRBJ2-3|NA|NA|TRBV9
CASSAQWHTQYF
TGTGCCAGCAGCGCTCAGTGGCATACGCAGTATTTT
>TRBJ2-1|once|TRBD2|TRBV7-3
CASSPLTSGSYNEQFF
TGTGCCAGCAGCCCCCTGACTAGCGGCTCCTACAATGAGCAGTTCTTC
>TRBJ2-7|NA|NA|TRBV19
CASSIHPQGEQYF
TGTGCCAGTAGTATACACCCCCAGGGCGAGCAGTACTTC
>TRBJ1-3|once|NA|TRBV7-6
CASSLAGGRPSGNTIYF
TGTGCCAGCAGCTTAGCGGGGGGACGGCCCTCTGGAAACACCATATATTTT
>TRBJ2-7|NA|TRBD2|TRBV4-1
CASSPIASSGTYEQYF
TGCGCCAGCAGCCCGATAGCGTCTAGCGGGACCTACGAGCAGTACTTC
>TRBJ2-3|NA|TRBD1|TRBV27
CASSLLGTGVSDTQYF
TGTGCCAGCAGTTTATTGGGGACAGGGGTTTCGGATACGCAGTATTTT
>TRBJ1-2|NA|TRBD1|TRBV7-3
CASSPGQGVGGYTF
TGTGCCAGCAGCCCAGGACAGGGTGTGGGCGGCTACACCTTC
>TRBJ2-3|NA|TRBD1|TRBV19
CASSRTGGRGDTQYF
TGTGCCAGTAGTAGGACAGGGGGCAGGGGGGATACGCAGTATTTT
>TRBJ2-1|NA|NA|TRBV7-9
CASSLGRNEQFF
TGTGCCAGCAGCTTAGGTCGTAATGAGCAGTTCTTC
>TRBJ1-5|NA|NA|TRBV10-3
CAISEGPYSNQPQHF
TGTGCCATCAGTGAGGGGCCCTATAGCAATCAGCCCCAGCATTTT
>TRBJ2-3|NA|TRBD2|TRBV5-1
CASSLAGVSTDTQYF
TGCGCCAGCAGCTTAGCGGGAGTAAGCACAGATACGCAGTATTTT
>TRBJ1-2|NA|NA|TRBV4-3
CASSRGQTNYGYTF
TGCGCCAGCAGCCGAGGACAGACGAACTATGGCTACACCTTC
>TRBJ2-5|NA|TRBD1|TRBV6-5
CASGDSQETQYF
TGTGCCAGCGGGGACAGCCAAGAGACCCAGTACTTC
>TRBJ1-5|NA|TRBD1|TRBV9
CASSVTGQGNQPQHF
TGTGCCAGCAGCGTAACCGGACAGGGCAATCAGCCCCAGCATTTT
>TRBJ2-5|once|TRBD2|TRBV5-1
CASTLGGVETQYF
TGCGCCAGCACCCTGGGGGGGGTGGAGACCCAGTACTTC
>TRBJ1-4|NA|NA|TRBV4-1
CASSQDLTARGEKLFF
TGCGCCAGCAGCCAAGACCTGACAGCAAGAGGTGAAAAACTGTTTTTT
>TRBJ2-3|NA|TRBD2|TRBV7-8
CASSPRWVAGAVSDTQYF
TGTGCCAGCAGCCCCCGGTGGGTAGCGGGAGCGGTGTCAGATACGCAGTATTTT
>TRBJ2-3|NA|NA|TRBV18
CASSPLGDTQYF
TGTGCCAGCTCACCCCTCGGGGATACGCAGTATTTT
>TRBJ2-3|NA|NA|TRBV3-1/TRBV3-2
CASSTRFGRGPADTQYF
TGTGCCAGCAGCACCCGGTTCGGGAGGGGGCCTGCAGATACGCAGTATTTT
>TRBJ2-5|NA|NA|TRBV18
CASSPPGGPRTQYF
TGTGCCAGCTCACCACCGGGGGGGCCAAGGACCCAGTACTTC
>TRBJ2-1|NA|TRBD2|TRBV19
CASSLGLAGSFSSYNEQFF
TGTGCCAGTAGCCTCGGACTAGCGGGATCCTTCAGCTCCTACAATGAGCAGTTCTTC
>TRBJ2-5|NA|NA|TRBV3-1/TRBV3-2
CASSRLEGSDGPSRTQYF
TGTGCCAGCAGCCGCCTGGAGGGGAGCGATGGGCCCTCAAGGACCCAGTACTTC
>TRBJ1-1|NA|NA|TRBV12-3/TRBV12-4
CASSFGQNTEAFF
TGTGCCAGCAGTTTTGGGCAGAACACTGAAGCTTTCTTT
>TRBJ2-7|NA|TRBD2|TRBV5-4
CASSPLTSGPYEQYF
TGTGCCAGCAGCCCCCTGACTAGCGGGCCCTACGAGCAGTACTTC
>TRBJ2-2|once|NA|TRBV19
CASNHGSGSGELFF
TGTGCCAGTAACCACGGATCCGGGTCCGGGGAGCTGTTTTTT
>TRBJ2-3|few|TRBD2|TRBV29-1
CSVEGWLAGGGDTQYF
TGCAGCGTTGAAGGGTGGCTAGCGGGAGGGGGTGATACGCAGTATTTT
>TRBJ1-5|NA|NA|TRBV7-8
CASSLPDSNQPQHF
TGTGCCAGCAGCTTACCAGATAGCAATCAGCCCCAGCATTTT
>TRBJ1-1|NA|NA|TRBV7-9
CASSPGVQGTEAFF
TGTGCCAGCAGCCCCGGGGTGCAGGGGACTGAAGCTTTCTTT
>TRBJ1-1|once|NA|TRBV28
CASSSPGGNTEAFF
TGTGCCAGCAGTTCACCCGGGGGGAACACTGAAGCTTTCTTT
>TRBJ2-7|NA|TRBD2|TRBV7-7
CASSPGRGGYEQYF
TGTGCTAGCAGCCCCGGTAGGGGAGGGTACGAGCAGTACTTC
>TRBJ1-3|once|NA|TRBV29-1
CSVEGARDSGNTIYF
TGCAGCGTTGAAGGAGCCCGGGACTCTGGAAACACCATATATTTT
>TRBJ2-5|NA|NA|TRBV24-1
CATSDGAATIQETQYF
TGTGCCACCAGTGATGGGGCAGCTACGATCCAAGAGACCCAGTACTTC
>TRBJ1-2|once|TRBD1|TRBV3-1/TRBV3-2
CASSHPGGGGYTF
TGTGCCAGCAGCCACCCAGGGGGCGGTGGCTACACCTTC
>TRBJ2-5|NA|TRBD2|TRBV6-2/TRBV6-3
CASSPLGDGGAQYF
TGTGCCAGCAGCCCCCTAGGGGACGGGGGGGCCCAGTACTTC
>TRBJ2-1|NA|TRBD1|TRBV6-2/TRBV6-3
CASSTTGGAGGEQFF
TGTGCCAGCAGTACGACAGGGGGCGCGGGGGGTGAGCAGTTCTTC
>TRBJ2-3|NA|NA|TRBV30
CAWSRGSTDTQYF
TGTGCCTGGAGCCGGGGGAGCACAGATACGCAGTATTTT
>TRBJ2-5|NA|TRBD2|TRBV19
CASTSGGGSQETQYF
TGTGCCAGTACCTCGGGCGGCGGGAGCCAAGAGACCCAGTACTTC
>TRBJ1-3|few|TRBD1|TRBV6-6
CASSWGQSSGNTIYF
TGTGCCAGCAGCTGGGGACAGAGCTCTGGAAACACCATATATTTT
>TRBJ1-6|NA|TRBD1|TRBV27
CATGTDYNSPLHF
TGTGCCACCGGGACAGACTATAATTCACCCCTCCACTTT
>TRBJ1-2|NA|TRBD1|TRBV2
CASSPDRNYGYTF
TGCGCCAGCAGCCCGGACAGGAATTATGGCTACACCTTC
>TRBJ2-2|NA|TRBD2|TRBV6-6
CASTPSGSGVTGELFF
TGTGCCAGCACCCCCAGCGGGAGCGGGGTCACCGGGGAGCTGTTTTTT
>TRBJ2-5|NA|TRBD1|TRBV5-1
CASSHGQDQETQYF
TGCGCCAGCAGCCACGGACAGGACCAAGAGACCCAGTACTTC
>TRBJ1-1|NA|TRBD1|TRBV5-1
CASREQGEDTEAFF
TGCGCCAGCAGGGAACAGGGGGAGGACACTGAAGCTTTCTTT
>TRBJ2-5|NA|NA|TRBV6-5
CASTPTRQETQYF
TGTGCCAGCACCCCGACTAGACAAGAGACCCAGTACTTC
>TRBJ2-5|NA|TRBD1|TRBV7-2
CASSLARTGVETQYF
TGTGCCAGCAGCTTAGCCCGAACAGGGGTGGAGACCCAGTACTTC